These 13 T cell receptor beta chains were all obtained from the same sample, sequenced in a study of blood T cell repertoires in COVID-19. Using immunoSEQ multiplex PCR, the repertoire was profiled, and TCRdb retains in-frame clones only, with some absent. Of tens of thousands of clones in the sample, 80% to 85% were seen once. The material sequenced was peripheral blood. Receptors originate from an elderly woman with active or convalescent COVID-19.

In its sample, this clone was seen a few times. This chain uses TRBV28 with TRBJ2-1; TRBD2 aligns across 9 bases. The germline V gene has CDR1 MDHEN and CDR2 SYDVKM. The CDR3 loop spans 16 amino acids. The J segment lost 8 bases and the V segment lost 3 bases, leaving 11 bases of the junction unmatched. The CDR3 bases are TGTGCCAGCAGTTTTAGTCTAGCGGGACTCGGCGATGAGCAGTTCTTC. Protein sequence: CASSFSLAGLGDEQFF.

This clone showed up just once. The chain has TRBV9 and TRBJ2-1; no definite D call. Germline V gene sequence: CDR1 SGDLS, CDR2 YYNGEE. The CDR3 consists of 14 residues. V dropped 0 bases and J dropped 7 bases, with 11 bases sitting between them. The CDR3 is CASSVAPSGNEQFF. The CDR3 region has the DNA TGTGCCAGCAGCGTAGCCCCCTCCGGGAATGAGCAGTTCTTC.

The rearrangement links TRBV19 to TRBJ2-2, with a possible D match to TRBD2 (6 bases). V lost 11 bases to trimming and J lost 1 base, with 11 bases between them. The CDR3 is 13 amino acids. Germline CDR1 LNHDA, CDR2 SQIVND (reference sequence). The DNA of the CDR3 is TGTGCCGGGACTGAGGGGAACACCGGGGAGCTGTTTTTT. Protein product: CAGTEGNTGELFF.

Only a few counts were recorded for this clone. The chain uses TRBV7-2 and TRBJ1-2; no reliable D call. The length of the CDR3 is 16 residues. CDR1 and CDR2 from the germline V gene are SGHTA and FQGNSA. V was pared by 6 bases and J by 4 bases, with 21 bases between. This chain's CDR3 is CASSQTMTPAGYGYTF. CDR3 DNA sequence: TGTGCCAGCAGTCAGACCATGACCCCAGCAGGCTATGGCTACACCTTC.

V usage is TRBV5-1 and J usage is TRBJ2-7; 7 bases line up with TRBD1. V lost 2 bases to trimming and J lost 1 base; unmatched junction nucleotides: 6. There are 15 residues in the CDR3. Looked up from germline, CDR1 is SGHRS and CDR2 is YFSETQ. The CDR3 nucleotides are TGCGCCAGCAGCTTCACGGGACAGTCTTCCTACGAGCAGTACTTC. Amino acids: CASSFTGQSSYEQYF.

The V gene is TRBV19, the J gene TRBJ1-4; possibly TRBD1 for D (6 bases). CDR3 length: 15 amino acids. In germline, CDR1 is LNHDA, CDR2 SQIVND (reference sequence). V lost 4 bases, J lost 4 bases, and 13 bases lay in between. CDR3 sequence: CASSNFRGINEKLFF. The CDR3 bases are TGTGCCAGTAGTAACTTCAGGGGAATTAATGAAAAACTGTTTTTT.

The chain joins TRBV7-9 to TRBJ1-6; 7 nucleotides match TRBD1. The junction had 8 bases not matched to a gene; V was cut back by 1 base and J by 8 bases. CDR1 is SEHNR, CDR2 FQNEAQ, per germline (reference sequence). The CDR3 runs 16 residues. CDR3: CASSLGRTGEDSPLHF. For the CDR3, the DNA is TGTGCCAGCAGCTTAGGGAGAACAGGGGAGGATTCACCCCTCCACTTT.

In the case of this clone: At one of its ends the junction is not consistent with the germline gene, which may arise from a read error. CDR3 DNA sequence: TGTGCTAGCAGCTTAGAGTCAGATGAAAAACTGTTTTTT. This encodes CASSLESDEKLFF. The V gene is TRBV7-7, the J gene TRBJ1-4, with D unresolved. The CDR3 contains 13 residues. Looked up from germline, CDR1 is SSHAT and CDR2 is FNYEAQ (reference sequence). The variable domain in full, with the rest retrieved from reference TRBV7-7 and TRBJ1-4, is GAGVSQSPRYKVTKRGQDVTLRCDPISSHATLYWYQQALGQGPEFLTYFNYEAQPDKSGLPSDRFSAERPEGSISTLTIQRTEQRDSAMYRCASSLESDEKLFFGSGTQLSVL.

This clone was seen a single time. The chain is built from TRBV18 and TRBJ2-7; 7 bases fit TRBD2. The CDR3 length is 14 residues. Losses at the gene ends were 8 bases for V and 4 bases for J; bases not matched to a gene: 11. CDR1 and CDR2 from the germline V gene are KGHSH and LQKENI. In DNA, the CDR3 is TGTGCCAGCACCGGGGGGAGCGGGGATTACGAGCAGTACTTC. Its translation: CASTGGSGDYEQYF.

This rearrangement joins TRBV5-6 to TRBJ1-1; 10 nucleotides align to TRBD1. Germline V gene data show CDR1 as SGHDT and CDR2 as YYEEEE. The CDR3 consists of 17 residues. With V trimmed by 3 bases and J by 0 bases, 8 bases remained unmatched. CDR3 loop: CASSWGQGLNMNTEAFF. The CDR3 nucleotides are TGTGCCAGCAGCTGGGGACAGGGGCTCAATATGAACACTGAAGCTTTCTTT.

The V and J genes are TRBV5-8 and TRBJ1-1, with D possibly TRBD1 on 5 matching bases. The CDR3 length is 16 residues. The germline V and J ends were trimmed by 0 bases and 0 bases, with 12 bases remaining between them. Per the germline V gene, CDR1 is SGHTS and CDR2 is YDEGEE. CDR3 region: CASSLDYGTLNTEAFF. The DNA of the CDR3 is TGTGCCAGCAGCTTGGACTATGGGACTTTGAACACTGAAGCTTTCTTT.

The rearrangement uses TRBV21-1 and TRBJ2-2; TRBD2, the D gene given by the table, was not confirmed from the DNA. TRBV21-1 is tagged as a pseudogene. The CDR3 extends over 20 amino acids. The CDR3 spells CASSPKVRRTSGSNTGELFF. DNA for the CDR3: TGTGCCAGCAGCCCCAAGGTCAGGAGGACTAGCGGGAGTAACACCGGGGAGCTGTTTTTT.

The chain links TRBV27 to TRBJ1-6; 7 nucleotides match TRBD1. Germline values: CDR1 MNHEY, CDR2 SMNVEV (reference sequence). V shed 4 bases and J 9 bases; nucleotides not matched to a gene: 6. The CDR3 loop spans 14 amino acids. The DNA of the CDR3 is TGTGCCAGCAGTTATGGCAGGGGGATTTCACCCCTCCACTTT. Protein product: CASSYGRGISPLHF.